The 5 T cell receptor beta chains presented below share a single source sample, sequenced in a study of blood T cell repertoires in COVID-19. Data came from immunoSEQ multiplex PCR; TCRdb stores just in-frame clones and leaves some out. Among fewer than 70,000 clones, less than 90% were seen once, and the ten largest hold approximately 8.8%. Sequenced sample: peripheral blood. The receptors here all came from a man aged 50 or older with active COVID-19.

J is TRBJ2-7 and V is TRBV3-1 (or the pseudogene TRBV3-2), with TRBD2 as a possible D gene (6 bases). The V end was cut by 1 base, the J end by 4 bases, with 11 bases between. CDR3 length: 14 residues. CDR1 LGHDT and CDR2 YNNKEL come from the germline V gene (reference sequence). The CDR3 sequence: CASSQVGGVYEQYF. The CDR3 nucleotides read TGTGCCAGCAGCCAAGTGGGCGGGGTTTACGAGCAGTACTTC.

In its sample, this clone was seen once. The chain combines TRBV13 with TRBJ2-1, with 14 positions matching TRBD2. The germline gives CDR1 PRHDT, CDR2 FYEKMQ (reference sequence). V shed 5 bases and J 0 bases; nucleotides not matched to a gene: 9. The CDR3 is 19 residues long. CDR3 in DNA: TGTGCCAGCAGCCCGGGGACTAGCGGGAGCCCCTACTCCTACAATGAGCAGTTCTTC. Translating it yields CASSPGTSGSPYSYNEQFF.

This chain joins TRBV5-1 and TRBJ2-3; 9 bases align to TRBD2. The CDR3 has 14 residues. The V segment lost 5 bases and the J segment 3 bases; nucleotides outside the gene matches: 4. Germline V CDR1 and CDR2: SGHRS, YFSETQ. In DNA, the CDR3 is TGCGCCAGCAGAATAGCGGGAGTAACAGATACGCAGTATTTT. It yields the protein CASRIAGVTDTQYF.

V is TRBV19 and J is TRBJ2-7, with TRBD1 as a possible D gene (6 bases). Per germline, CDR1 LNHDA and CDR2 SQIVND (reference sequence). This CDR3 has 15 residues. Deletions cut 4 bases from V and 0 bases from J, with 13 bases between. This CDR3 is CASSNRDKSSYEQYF. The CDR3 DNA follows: TGTGCCAGTAGTAACCGGGACAAGAGCTCCTACGAGCAGTACTTC.

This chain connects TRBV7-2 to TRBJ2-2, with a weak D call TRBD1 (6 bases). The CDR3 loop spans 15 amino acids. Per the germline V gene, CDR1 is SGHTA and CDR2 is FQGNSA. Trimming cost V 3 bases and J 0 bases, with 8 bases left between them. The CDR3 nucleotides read TGTGCCAGCAGCTTTACAGGGACGAACACCGGGGAGCTGTTTTTT. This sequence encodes CASSFTGTNTGELFF.